The 12 T cell receptor beta chains listed next were all sequenced from one sample in a study of lymphopenia after photon versus proton radiotherapy. TCRdb's copy holds only in-frame clones and misses some; the assay was immunoSEQ multiplex PCR. There are around 70,000 clones in the sample; approximately 90% occur only once, and 2.5% to 3% lies in the top ten. The starting material was peripheral blood, obtained from a patient treated with photon-based radiotherapy. The receptors shown here come from a woman aged 70-85 years with pancreatic cancer.

The V and J genes are TRBV11-2 and TRBJ2-7; 8 positions agree with TRBD1. CDR1 is SGHAT and CDR2 is FQNNGV in the germline V gene. V gave up 0 bases and J gave up 6 bases; unmatched junction bases: 4. This CDR3 is built from 14 residues. This CDR3 reads CASSLEPTGAEQYF. The CDR3 DNA follows: TGTGCCAGCAGCTTAGAACCGACAGGGGCCGAGCAGTACTTC.

The rearrangement joins TRBV15 to TRBJ2-2; possibly TRBD2 for D (5 bases). The V and J ends lost 1 base and 4 bases respectively, with 10 bases between them. Per germline, CDR1 LNHNV and CDR2 YYDKDF (reference sequence). This CDR3 comprises 15 residues. This CDR3 reads CATSRVGGSTGELFF. CDR3 DNA: TGTGCCACCAGCAGAGTTGGCGGGTCCACCGGGGAGCTGTTTTTT.

This rearrangement joins TRBV5-1 to TRBJ2-1; D ambiguous. The germline V gene encodes CDR1 SGHRS and CDR2 YFSETQ. The CDR3 has 14 amino acids. Trimming took 7 bases from V and 4 from J, leaving 15 bases between them. The chain's CDR3 is CASADVGVYNEQFF. In DNA form, the CDR3 reads TGCGCCAGCGCAGACGTTGGGGTTTACAATGAGCAGTTCTTC.

The chain links TRBV2 to TRBJ2-1, with 11 nucleotides matching TRBD2. The ends lost 1 base at V and 12 bases at J; junction bases unmatched: 8. Germline CDR1 SNHLY, CDR2 FYNNEI. The CDR3 is 15 residues long. CDR3 amino acids: CASSEVSGRAEGQFF. Here the CDR3 DNA reads TGTGCCAGCAGTGAAGTTAGCGGGAGGGCCGAGGGGCAGTTCTTC.

J is TRBJ2-7 and V is TRBV15, with TRBD1 matching over 7 bases. From germline, CDR1 is LNHNV and CDR2 YYDKDF (reference sequence). V gave up 4 bases and J gave up 2 bases; unmatched junction bases: 5. The CDR3 is made up of 14 amino acids. The CDR3 DNA is TGTGCCACCAGCACGCACGGACAGGCCTACGAGCAGTACTTC. Protein: CATSTHGQAYEQYF.

The rearrangement joins TRBV18 to TRBJ1-1; D unclear. V lost 3 bases, J lost 5 bases, and 10 bases lay in between. CDR1 is KGHSH, CDR2 LQKENI, per germline. This CDR3 comprises 13 residues. CDR3 nucleotide sequence: TGTGCCAGCTCACCTGGAATGGGGACTGAAGCTTTCTTT. Translating gives CASSPGMGTEAFF.

V gene TRBV4-3 combines with J gene TRBJ2-5; 7 nucleotides line up with TRBD2. TRBJ2-7 explains the end of the DNA better; the J call may be wrong. CDR1 and CDR2 (germline): LGHNA, YSLEER. The CDR3 runs to 15 residues. CDR3 sequence: CASSQDRSGDYEQYF. CDR3 DNA sequence: TGCGCCAGCAGCCAAGATCGAAGCGGGGACTACGAGCAGTACTTC.

This chain links TRBV9 with TRBJ2-5; 9 bases fit TRBD1. CDR3 length: 15 residues. In germline, CDR1 is SGDLS, CDR2 YYNGEE. The V segment lost 3 bases and the J segment 5 bases; nucleotides outside the gene matches: 8. For the CDR3, the DNA is TGTGCCAGCAGCGGCCGACAGGGGGTTGGGGAGACCCAGTACTTC. Translation: CASSGRQGVGETQYF.

CDR3 in amino acids: CASSLFWQPSTDTQYF. Here the CDR3 DNA reads TGTGCCAGCAGTTTATTTTGGCAGCCTAGCACAGATACGCAGTATTTT. The chain is built from TRBV27 and TRBJ2-3; no reliable D call. The V end was cut by 1 base, the J end by 0 bases, with 11 bases between. This CDR3 comprises 16 residues. In germline, CDR1 is MNHEY, CDR2 SMNVEV (reference sequence).

This clone has more than one count but fewer than ten. V and J are TRBV4-2 and TRBJ1-1, with TRBD1 identical over 9 bases. V shed 4 bases and J 5 bases; nucleotides not matched to a gene: 11. This CDR3 has 16 amino acids. Per the germline V gene, CDR1 is LGHNA and CDR2 is YNFKEQ. CDR3 residues: CASSLTSGQGSTEAFF. The CDR3, as DNA: TGTGCCAGCAGCCTAACCTCGGGACAGGGCTCTACTGAAGCTTTCTTT.

This clone was detected once. This chain links TRBV7-3 with TRBJ2-1; TRBD2 aligns across 9 bases. CDR1 is SGHTA and CDR2 is FQGTGA in the germline V gene. The CDR3 is 17 amino acids. V lost 5 bases to trimming and J lost 6 bases; unmatched junction nucleotides: 14. CDR3 protein: CASSPLVLSGSSNEQFF. The CDR3 DNA sequence: TGTGCCAGCAGCCCCCTGGTACTTAGCGGGAGTAGCAATGAGCAGTTCTTC.

This clone was observed once. The chain employs TRBV6-1 and TRBJ2-1; a weak D match, TRBD1 (5 bases). V lost 1 base and J lost 3, with 16 bases in between. Germline V gene data show CDR1 as MNHNS and CDR2 as SASEGT. This CDR3 has 17 amino acids. CDR3 sequence (DNA): TGTGCCAGCAGTGAAGTCTCGGGTCAGGGTTACTACAATGAGCAGTTCTTC. As protein: CASSEVSGQGYYNEQFF.